Below, 30 T cell receptor beta chains from the same sample are listed, as sequenced in a study of cytomegalovirus exposure and HLA in healthy donors (dated by TCRdb to about 2017). Library construction relied on the immunoSEQ multiplex PCR assay. A mixture of 60 forward primers for TCR Vbeta segments and 13 reverse primers for TCR Jbeta segments was used in the multiplex PCR. The source is immuneACCESS, and TCRdb retained only in-frame sequences with V and J called. Part of the clones is not carried over; for the studies checked, unresolved V genes explain less than half of this, and the remainder is unexplained. The sample table shows over 200,000 clones, and approximately 70% are seen once. Jointly, the top ten make up about 3% of the sample. The sequencing input was PBMCs. The receptor source for this set is a man aged 40-55 years in good health and CMV-seropositive.

A few counts support this clone. The chain uses TRBV5-6 and TRBJ1-2; D is uncertain. Germline CDR1 and CDR2: SGHDT and YYEEEE. V was cut by 4 bases and J by 8 bases, with 18 bases left in between. The CDR3 length is 14 residues. CDR3 loop: CASSPGRGGGGYTF. Written as DNA, the CDR3 is TGTGCCAGCAGCCCAGGACGGGGAGGTGGCGGCTACACCTTC.

Points on this clone: An end of the junction differs from the germline gene, which may be a read error. This rearrangement joins TRBV7-9 to TRBJ2-7; 8 bases fit TRBD1. CDR1 is SEHNR and CDR2 is FQNEAQ in the germline V gene (reference sequence). CDR3 length equals 15 residues. CDR3 loop: CASSTAGTGVYGQYF. As DNA, the CDR3 is TGTGCCAGCAGCACCGCCGGGACAGGAGTCTACGGGCAGTACTTC.

This clone has more than one count but fewer than ten. The chain joins TRBV28 to TRBJ1-5, with D hard to call. Germline CDR1 is MDHEN and CDR2 is SYDVKM. This CDR3 region has 12 residues. The V and J ends lost 1 base and 6 bases respectively, with 4 bases between them. In DNA form, the CDR3 reads TGTGCCAGCAGTTTATTGAGTCAGCCCCAGCATTTT. Amino acids: CASSLLSQPQHF.

The chain's CDR3 is CASTLQGAITEAFF. Written as DNA, the CDR3 is TGTGCCAGCACCTTACAGGGGGCGATCACTGAAGCTTTCTTT. This chain connects TRBV2 to TRBJ1-1, with TRBD1 matching 9 bases. From germline, CDR1 is SNHLY and CDR2 FYNNEI. The CDR3 loop spans 14 amino acids. The V gene end was trimmed by 7 bases and the J gene end by 4 bases; junction bases not matched to a gene: 7.

The gene calls are TRBV6-5 and TRBJ2-1; the match to TRBD2 covers 11 bases. The ends lost 5 bases at V and 5 bases at J; junction bases unmatched: 5. Per the germline V gene, CDR1 is MNHEY and CDR2 is SVGAGI. CDR3 size: 15 residues. This CDR3 reads CASSAELAGDNEQFF. CDR3 coding DNA: TGTGCCAGCAGTGCCGAACTAGCGGGGGACAATGAGCAGTTCTTC.

V and J are TRBV9 and TRBJ2-3, with D uncertain. Trimming pared 3 bases from V and 2 bases from J, leaving 7 bases between. The CDR3 is made up of 13 amino acids. CDR1 SGDLS and CDR2 YYNGEE come from the germline V gene. CDR3 sequence (DNA): TGTGCCAGCAGCGCTTTTTCCACAGATACGCAGTATTTT. Its translation: CASSAFSTDTQYF.

This sequence joins TRBV13 and TRBJ1-3; maybe TRBD1 (6 bases). Germline loops: CDR1 PRHDT, CDR2 FYEKMQ (reference sequence). V was clipped by 2 bases and J by 0 bases, with 17 bases between them. The CDR3 covers 18 residues. This chain's CDR3 is CASSLRGTLFSSGNTIYF. CDR3 bases: TGTGCCAGCAGCTTAAGGGGGACCCTCTTTAGCTCTGGAAACACCATATATTTT.

V and J are TRBV6-1 and TRBJ2-2; D is undetermined. The CDR3 loop spans 15 amino acids. Germline values: CDR1 MNHNS, CDR2 SASEGT. V was shortened by 8 bases and J by 4 bases, with 17 bases between the two germline ends. The CDR3 loop is CASHNSGRGTGELFF. CDR3 in DNA: TGTGCCAGCCACAACTCGGGTCGCGGCACCGGGGAGCTGTTTTTT.

As concerns this clone: Other DNA sequences of this sample code for an identical CDR3. The rearrangement joins TRBV5-6 to TRBJ1-2; 9 bases are shared with TRBD1. V was pared by 4 bases and J by 5 bases, with 9 bases of the junction left unmatched. CDR1 and CDR2 (germline): SGHDT, YYEEEE. There are 15 residues in the CDR3. CDR3 sequence reads: CASSTAGTGSYGYTF. CDR3 sequence (DNA): TGTGCCAGCAGCACGGCCGGGACAGGGTCTTATGGCTACACCTTC.

The V call is TRBV25-1, the J call TRBJ2-7, with 7 bases identical to TRBD2. Per germline, CDR1 MGHDK and CDR2 SYGVNS. The CDR3 extends over 14 amino acids. V shed 2 bases and J 2 bases; nucleotides not matched to a gene: 3. Here the CDR3 reads CASSEVRGTYEQYF. The CDR3 nucleotides read TGTGCCAGCAGTGAAGTGCGGGGGACCTACGAGCAGTACTTC.

The V gene is TRBV28, the J gene TRBJ1-2; D is ambiguous. Germline V CDR1 and CDR2: MDHEN, SYDVKM. The CDR3 extends over 13 amino acids. Trimming removed 6 bases at V and 4 bases at J, with 12 bases between. The CDR3 coding sequence is TGTGCCAGCAGGGACCAACGGGGCTATGGCTACACCTTC. It is translated as CASRDQRGYGYTF.

This chain uses TRBV7-2 with TRBJ2-5; the match to TRBD2 covers 7 bases. The germline V gene has CDR1 SGHTA and CDR2 FQGNSA. CDR3 length: 15 amino acids. V shed 1 base, J shed 5 bases, and the junction held 7 bases outside the gene matches. The CDR3 loop reads CASSLGRRGMETQYF. CDR3 bases: TGTGCCAGCAGCTTAGGGCGGCGGGGGATGGAGACCCAGTACTTC.

The chain links TRBV9 to TRBJ1-2, with D perhaps matching TRBD1 (5 bases). The germline gives CDR1 SGDLS, CDR2 YYNGEE. Trimming removed 2 bases from V and 0 bases from J, with 11 bases in between. CDR3 length equals 15 residues. DNA for the CDR3: TGTGCCAGCAGCGTTTCAGGGTTAGCTAACTATGGCTACACCTTC. Translation gives CASSVSGLANYGYTF.

The CDR3 DNA sequence: TGTGCCAGCAGTTTATTAACAGGGAAGCGAGGCTACACCTTC. This codes for CASSLLTGKRGYTF. This chain uses TRBV28 with TRBJ1-2, with TRBD1 as a possible D gene (6 bases). The CDR3 is 14 residues long. V lost 1 base, J lost 8 bases, and 14 bases lay in between. Germline V gene data show CDR1 as MDHEN and CDR2 as SYDVKM.

This chain connects TRBV7-2 to TRBJ2-5, with TRBD2 matching over 7 bases. CDR1 SGHTA and CDR2 FQGNSA come from the germline V gene. The CDR3 covers 18 residues. V was pared by 5 bases and J by 3 bases, with 18 bases of the junction left unmatched. This chain's CDR3 is CASSPRPKLARQEETQYF. The DNA for the CDR3 is TGTGCCAGCAGCCCCCGGCCTAAACTAGCGCGGCAAGAAGAGACCCAGTACTTC.

V is TRBV7-9 and J is TRBJ1-6; D is perhaps TRBD1 (6 bases). Germline CDR1 reads SEHNR; CDR2 reads FQNEAQ (reference sequence). CDR3 size: 15 residues. V lost 2 bases and J 6 bases, leaving 11 bases between the germline ends. CDR3 nucleotide sequence: TGTGCCAGCAGCTTACAGGGGCCCATTAATTCACCCCTCCACTTT. This sequence encodes CASSLQGPINSPLHF.

The chain couples TRBV6-6 to TRBJ2-5, with a weak D call TRBD2 (7 bases). The CDR3 runs 13 residues. Germline V gene sequence: CDR1 MNHNY, CDR2 SVGAGI (reference sequence). V was cut by 10 bases and J by 5 bases, with 17 bases left in between. In nucleotides, the CDR3 is TGTGCCACCGGTGGGGGGGCCAGGGAGACCCAGTACTTC. Amino acids: CATGGGARETQYF.

The chain combines TRBV10-2 with TRBJ2-2, with 10 bases matching TRBD2. Germline V gives CDR1 WSHSY, CDR2 SAAADI. Losses at the gene ends were 3 bases for V and 4 bases for J; bases not matched to a gene: 5. The CDR3 consists of 16 residues. CDR3 protein: CASSEAGGPGTGELFF. CDR3 DNA: TGCGCCAGCAGTGAAGCGGGGGGGCCGGGCACCGGGGAGCTGTTTTTT.

The chain combines TRBV6-6 with TRBJ2-4; D uncertain. Germline assignment: CDR1 MNHNY and CDR2 SVGAGI (reference sequence). The CDR3 is 15 amino acids. V was clipped by 0 bases and J by 0 bases, with 6 bases between them. The CDR3, as DNA: TGTGCCAGCAGTTACTCGAGCGAAGCCAAAAACATTCAGTACTTC. This codes for CASSYSSEAKNIQYF.

CDR3 sequence: CASSLGYSEAFF. In nucleotides, the CDR3 is TGTGCCAGCAGCTTAGGTTACTCTGAAGCTTTCTTT. V gene TRBV13 combines with J gene TRBJ1-1, with no clear D. This CDR3 contains 12 residues. Germline assignment: CDR1 PRHDT and CDR2 FYEKMQ (reference sequence). The V and J ends lost 0 bases and 6 bases respectively, with 5 bases between them.

The chain carries TRBV6-4 and TRBJ2-2; a weak D match, TRBD1 (7 bases). Trimming stripped 5 bases from V and 1 base from J, with 11 bases between. CDR3 length: 15 residues. CDR1 and CDR2 (germline): MRHNA, SNTAGT. The CDR3 loop reads CASSPQGGNTGELFF. The CDR3 bases are TGTGCCAGCAGTCCGCAGGGGGGGAACACCGGGGAGCTGTTTTTT.

The chain couples TRBV6-5 to TRBJ2-5; 10 bases align to TRBD2. The V gene's germline CDR1 is MNHEY and CDR2 SVGAGI. Losses at the gene ends were 2 bases for V and 11 bases for J; bases not matched to a gene: 14. The CDR3 loop spans 16 amino acids. The CDR3 DNA follows: TGTGCCAGCAGTTACACCCCAAGCGGGGGGGCCGGGGAGCAGTACTTC. Encoded protein: CASSYTPSGGAGEQYF.

This clone was detected a few times. The chain recombines TRBV2 with TRBJ1-2; TRBD1 might be the D (6 bases). The CDR3 is 11 residues long. Germline loops: CDR1 SNHLY, CDR2 FYNNEI. Trimming removed 6 bases from V and 7 bases from J, with 9 bases in between. The CDR3 protein is CASSATGGYTF. In nucleotides, the CDR3 is TGTGCCAGCAGCGCGACAGGTGGCTACACCTTC. The full variable domain, with the rest looked up from reference TRBV2 and TRBJ1-2, is EPEVTQTPSHQVTQMGQEVILRCVPISNHLYFYWYRQILGQKVEFLVSFYNNEISEKSEIFDDQFSVERPDGSNFTLKIRSTKLEDSAMYFCASSATGGYTFGSGTRLTVV.

The V and J genes are TRBV5-1 and TRBJ2-3; TRBD2 aligns across 13 bases. CDR3 size: 18 residues. V gave up 5 bases and J gave up 2 bases; unmatched junction bases: 11. CDR1 SGHRS and CDR2 YFSETQ come from the germline V gene. This CDR3 reads CASRLRTSGGFHTDTQYF. In DNA form, the CDR3 reads TGCGCCAGCAGACTACGGACTAGCGGGGGTTTCCACACAGATACGCAGTATTTT.

The gene calls are TRBV4-3 and TRBJ2-1; D is unclear. Germline V CDR1 and CDR2: LGHNA, YSLEER. The germline V and J ends were trimmed by 1 base and 0 bases, with 10 bases remaining between them. This CDR3 contains 16 residues. CDR3 sequence reads: CASSQAETLSYNEQFF. The CDR3 DNA sequence: TGCGCCAGCAGCCAAGCGGAGACTCTCTCCTACAATGAGCAGTTCTTC.

This sequence joins TRBV4-2 and TRBJ1-6, with D uncertain. Germline CDR1 LGHNA, CDR2 YNFKEQ. This CDR3 has 16 residues. V lost 1 base and J lost 0, with 7 bases in between. CDR3 DNA sequence: TGTGCCAGCAGCCAAGGAAGGAGCTCCTATAATTCACCCCTCCACTTT. Translated: CASSQGRSSYNSPLHF.

J is TRBJ1-2 and V is TRBV6-5, with D perhaps TRBD1 (6 bases). Looked up from germline, CDR1 is MNHEY and CDR2 is SVGAGI. V was pared by 6 bases and J by 8 bases, with 19 bases between. The CDR3 spans 14 residues. The CDR3 DNA reads as TGTGCCAGCAGGCTTTTGACAGGTTCCGACGGCTACACCTTC. It translates to CASRLLTGSDGYTF.

This clone has only a few counts. This chain uses TRBV5-1 with TRBJ2-5; D unresolved. CDR3 size: 15 residues. Germline CDR1 and CDR2: SGHRS and YFSETQ. Deletions cut 0 bases from V and 2 bases from J, with 11 bases between. The CDR3 reads CASSLAVSEQETQYF. In DNA form, the CDR3 reads TGCGCCAGCAGCTTGGCGGTCAGCGAGCAAGAGACCCAGTACTTC.

This chain connects TRBV27 to TRBJ2-7; 7 nucleotides match TRBD2. Germline CDR1 is MNHEY and CDR2 is SMNVEV (reference sequence). Trimming cost V 3 bases and J 0 bases; bases outside gene matches: 5. This CDR3 comprises 15 residues. The CDR3 protein is CASSFRAGSSYEQYF. CDR3 sequence (DNA): TGTGCCAGCAGTTTCCGAGCGGGAAGCTCCTACGAGCAGTACTTC.

The chain joins TRBV4-1 to TRBJ2-6; possibly TRBD1 for D (6 bases). In germline, CDR1 is MGHRA, CDR2 YSYEKL. V was cut by 4 bases and J by 1 base, with 14 bases left in between. The CDR3 runs to 17 residues. The CDR3 DNA is TGCGCCAGCAGCCCCGGGACATATAGGTCTGGGGCCAACGTCCTGACTTTC. This codes for CASSPGTYRSGANVLTF.